Reported below is one T cell receptor (beta chain). Its antigen is not known. Every patient relapsed after autologous stem cell transplantation, and brentuximab vedotin exposure varied. Classification of best responses gave complete response, partial response or progressive disease. Germline V CDR1 and CDR2: MNHNS, SASEGT. The CDR3 loop spans 12 amino acids. V lost 4 bases and J 3 bases, leaving 6 bases between the germline ends. The data derive from a study of PD-1 blockade in classical Hodgkin lymphoma. Whole-study results and caveats: It was reported that newly diagnosed patients had less baseline TCR diversity than healthy donors.

TCRdb keeps only in-frame clones here, not all; method: immunoSEQ multiplex PCR. In the table there are some 93,000 clones, 80% to 90% of which are singletons. V gene TRBV6-1 combines with J gene TRBJ1-1, with D possibly TRBD1 on 6 matching bases. The source is a human donor with classical Hodgkin lymphoma. This material consisted of peripheral blood mononuclear cells (PBMCs), taken before the second cycle of nivolumab. DNA of the CDR3: TGTGCCAGCAGTGGGACAGACACTGAAGCTTTCTTT. It specifies CASSGTDTEAFF.